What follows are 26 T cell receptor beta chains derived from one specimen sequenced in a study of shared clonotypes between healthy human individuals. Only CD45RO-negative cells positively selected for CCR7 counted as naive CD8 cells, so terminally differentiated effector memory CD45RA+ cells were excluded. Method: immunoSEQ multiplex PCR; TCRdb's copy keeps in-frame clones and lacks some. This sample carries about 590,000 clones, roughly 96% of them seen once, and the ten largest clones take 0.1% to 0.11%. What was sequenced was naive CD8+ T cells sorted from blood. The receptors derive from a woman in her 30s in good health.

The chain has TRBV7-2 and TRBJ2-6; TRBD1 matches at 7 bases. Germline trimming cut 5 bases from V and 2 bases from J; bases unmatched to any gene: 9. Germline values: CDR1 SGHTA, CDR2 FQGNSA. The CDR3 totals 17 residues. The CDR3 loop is CASSQTGVGTGANVLTF. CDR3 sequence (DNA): TGTGCCAGCAGCCAAACAGGGGTTGGTACTGGGGCCAACGTCCTGACTTTC.

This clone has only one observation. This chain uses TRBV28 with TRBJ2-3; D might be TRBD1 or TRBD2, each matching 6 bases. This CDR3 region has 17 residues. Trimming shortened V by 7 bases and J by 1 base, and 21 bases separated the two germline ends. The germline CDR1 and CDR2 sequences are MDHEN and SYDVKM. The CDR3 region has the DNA TGTGCCAGCAACCATGACGGGGGCCCCCATGGCACAGATACGCAGTATTTT. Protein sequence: CASNHDGGPHGTDTQYF.

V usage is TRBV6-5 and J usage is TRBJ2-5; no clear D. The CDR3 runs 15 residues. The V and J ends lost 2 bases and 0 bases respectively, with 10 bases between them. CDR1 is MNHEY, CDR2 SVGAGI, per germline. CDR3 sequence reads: CASSYALGNQETQYF. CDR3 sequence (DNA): TGTGCCAGCAGTTACGCGCTGGGCAACCAAGAGACCCAGTACTTC.

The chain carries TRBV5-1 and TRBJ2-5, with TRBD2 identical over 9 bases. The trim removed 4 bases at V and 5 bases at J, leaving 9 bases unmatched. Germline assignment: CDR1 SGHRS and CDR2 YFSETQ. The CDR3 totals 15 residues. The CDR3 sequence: CASSKFSGSVETQYF. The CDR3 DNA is TGCGCCAGCAGCAAATTTAGCGGGAGTGTGGAGACCCAGTACTTC.

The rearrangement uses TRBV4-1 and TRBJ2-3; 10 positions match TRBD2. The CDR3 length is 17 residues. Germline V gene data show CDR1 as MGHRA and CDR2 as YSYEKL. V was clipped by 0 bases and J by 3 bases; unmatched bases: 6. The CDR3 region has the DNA TGCGCCAGCAGCCAAGATTGGGCTAGCGGGAGAACAGATACGCAGTATTTT. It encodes CASSQDWASGRTDTQYF.

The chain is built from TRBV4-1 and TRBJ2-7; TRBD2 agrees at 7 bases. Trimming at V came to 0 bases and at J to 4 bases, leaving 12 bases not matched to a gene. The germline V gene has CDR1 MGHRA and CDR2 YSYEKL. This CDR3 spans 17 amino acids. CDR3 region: CASSQDSPGLVMYEQYF. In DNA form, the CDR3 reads TGCGCCAGCAGCCAAGATTCCCCCGGACTAGTAATGTACGAGCAGTACTTC.

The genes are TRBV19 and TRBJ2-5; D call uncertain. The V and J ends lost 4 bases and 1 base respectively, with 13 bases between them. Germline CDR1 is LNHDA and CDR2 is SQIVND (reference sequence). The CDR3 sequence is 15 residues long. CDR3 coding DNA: TGTGCCAGTAGTAGCCTTTCGGCACTCCAAGAGACCCAGTACTTC. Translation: CASSSLSALQETQYF.

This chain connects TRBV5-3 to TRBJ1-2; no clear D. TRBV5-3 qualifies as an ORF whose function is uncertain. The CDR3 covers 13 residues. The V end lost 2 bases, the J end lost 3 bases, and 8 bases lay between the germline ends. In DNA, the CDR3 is TGTGCCAGAAGCTTCGGCAGACACTATGGCTACACCTTC. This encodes CARSFGRHYGYTF.

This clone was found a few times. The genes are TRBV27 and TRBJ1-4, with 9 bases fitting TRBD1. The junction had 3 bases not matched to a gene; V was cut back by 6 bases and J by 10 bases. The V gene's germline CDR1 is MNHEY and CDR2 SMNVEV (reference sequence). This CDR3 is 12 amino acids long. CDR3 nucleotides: TGTGCCAGCAGACAGGGGGCAGGAAAACTGTTTTTT. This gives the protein CASRQGAGKLFF.

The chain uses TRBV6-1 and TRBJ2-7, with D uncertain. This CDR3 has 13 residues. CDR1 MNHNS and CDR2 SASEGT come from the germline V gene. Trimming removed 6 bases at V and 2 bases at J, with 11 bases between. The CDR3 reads CASSPRLAYEQYF. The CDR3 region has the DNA TGTGCCAGCAGCCCCCGTCTCGCCTACGAGCAGTACTTC.

The CDR3 is CASSIGGNEKLFF. CDR3 nucleotides: TGTGCCAGCTCGATTGGGGGAAATGAAAAACTGTTTTTT. The rearrangement joins TRBV2 to TRBJ1-4, with D perhaps TRBD1 (5 bases). Germline V CDR1 and CDR2: SNHLY, FYNNEI. Trimming removed 8 bases at V and 5 bases at J, with 12 bases between. CDR3 length equals 13 residues.

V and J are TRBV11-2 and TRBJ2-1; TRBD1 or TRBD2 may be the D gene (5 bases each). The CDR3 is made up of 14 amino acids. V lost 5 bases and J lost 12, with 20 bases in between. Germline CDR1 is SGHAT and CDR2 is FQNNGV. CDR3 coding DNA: TGTGCCAGCAGCCACCCGGGACGTGTTATCGGGCAGTTCTTC. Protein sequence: CASSHPGRVIGQFF.

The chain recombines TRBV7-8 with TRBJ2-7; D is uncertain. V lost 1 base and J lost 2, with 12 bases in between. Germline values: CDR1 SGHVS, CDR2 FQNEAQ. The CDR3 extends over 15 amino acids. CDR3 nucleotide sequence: TGTGCCAGCAGCTTAGACAGTCTGGACCCCTACGAGCAGTACTTC. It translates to CASSLDSLDPYEQYF.

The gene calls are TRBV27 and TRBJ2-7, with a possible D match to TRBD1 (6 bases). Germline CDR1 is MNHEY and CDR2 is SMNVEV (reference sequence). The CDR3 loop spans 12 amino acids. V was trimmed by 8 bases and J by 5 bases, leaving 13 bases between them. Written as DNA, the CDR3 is TGTGCCAGCCGCAGGGGTGCCGACGAGCAGTACTTC. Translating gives CASRRGADEQYF.

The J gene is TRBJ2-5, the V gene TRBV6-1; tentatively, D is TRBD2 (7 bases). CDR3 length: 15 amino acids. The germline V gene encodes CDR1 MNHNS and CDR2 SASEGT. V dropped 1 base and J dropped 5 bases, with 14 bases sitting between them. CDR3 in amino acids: CASSEGGGRSETQYF. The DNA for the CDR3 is TGTGCCAGCAGTGAAGGGGGGGGGCGGTCGGAGACCCAGTACTTC.

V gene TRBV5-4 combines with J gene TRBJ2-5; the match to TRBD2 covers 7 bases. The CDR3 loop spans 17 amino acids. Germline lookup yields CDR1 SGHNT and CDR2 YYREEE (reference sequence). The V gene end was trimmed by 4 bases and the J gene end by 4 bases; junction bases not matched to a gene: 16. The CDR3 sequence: CASSPWGARETAETQYF. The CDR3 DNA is TGTGCCAGCAGCCCCTGGGGCGCGCGGGAGACGGCAGAGACCCAGTACTTC. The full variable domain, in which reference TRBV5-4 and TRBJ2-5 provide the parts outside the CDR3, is ETGVTQSPTHLIKTRGQQVTLRCSSQSGHNTVSWYQQALGQGPQFIFQYYREEENGRGNFPPRFSGLQFPNYSSELNVNALELDDSALYLCASSPWGARETAETQYFGPGTRLLVL.

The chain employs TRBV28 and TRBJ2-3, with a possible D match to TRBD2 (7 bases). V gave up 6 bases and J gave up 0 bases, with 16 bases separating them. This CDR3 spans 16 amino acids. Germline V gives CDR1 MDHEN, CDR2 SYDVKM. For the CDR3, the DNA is TGTGCCAGCAGCCCGGGGGGCACCTCTAGCACAGATACGCAGTATTTT. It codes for CASSPGGTSSTDTQYF.

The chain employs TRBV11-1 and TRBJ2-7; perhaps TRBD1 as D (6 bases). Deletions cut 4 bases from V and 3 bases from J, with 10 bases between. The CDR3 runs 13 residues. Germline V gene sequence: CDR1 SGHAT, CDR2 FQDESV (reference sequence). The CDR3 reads CASSSGQHYEQYF. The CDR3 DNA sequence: TGTGCCAGCAGCTCCGGACAGCACTACGAGCAGTACTTC.

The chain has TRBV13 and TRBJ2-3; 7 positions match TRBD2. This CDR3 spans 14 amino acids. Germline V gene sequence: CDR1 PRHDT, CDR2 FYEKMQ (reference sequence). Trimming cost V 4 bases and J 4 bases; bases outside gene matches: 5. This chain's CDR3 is CASSSRERADTQYF. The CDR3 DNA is TGTGCCAGCAGCTCGCGGGAGCGGGCAGATACGCAGTATTTT.

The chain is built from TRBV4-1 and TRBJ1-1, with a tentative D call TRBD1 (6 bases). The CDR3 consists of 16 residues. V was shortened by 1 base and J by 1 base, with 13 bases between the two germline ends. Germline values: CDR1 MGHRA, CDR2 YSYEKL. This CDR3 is CASSQATRGGNTEAFF. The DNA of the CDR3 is TGCGCCAGCAGCCAAGCTACACGAGGGGGGAACACTGAAGCTTTCTTT.

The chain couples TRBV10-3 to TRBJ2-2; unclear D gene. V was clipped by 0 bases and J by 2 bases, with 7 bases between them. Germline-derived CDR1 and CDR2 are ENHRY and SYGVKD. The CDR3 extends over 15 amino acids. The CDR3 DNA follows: TGTGCCATCAGTGAGTCTGGGCACAACACCGGGGAGCTGTTTTTT. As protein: CAISESGHNTGELFF.

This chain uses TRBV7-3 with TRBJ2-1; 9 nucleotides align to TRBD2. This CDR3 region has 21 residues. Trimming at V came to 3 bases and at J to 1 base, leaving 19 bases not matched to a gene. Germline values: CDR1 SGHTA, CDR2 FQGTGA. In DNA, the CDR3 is TGTGCCAGCAGCTTCGAGGGGACTAGCTCCGATGCCCTTATATCCTACAATGAGCAGTTCTTC. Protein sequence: CASSFEGTSSDALISYNEQFF.

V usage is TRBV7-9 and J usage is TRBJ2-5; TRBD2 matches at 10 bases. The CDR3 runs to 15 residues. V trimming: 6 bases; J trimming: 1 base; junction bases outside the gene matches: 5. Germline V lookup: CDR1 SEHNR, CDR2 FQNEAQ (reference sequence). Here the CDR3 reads CASSQLAGLQETQYF. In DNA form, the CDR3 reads TGTGCCAGCAGTCAACTAGCGGGGCTCCAAGAGACCCAGTACTTC.

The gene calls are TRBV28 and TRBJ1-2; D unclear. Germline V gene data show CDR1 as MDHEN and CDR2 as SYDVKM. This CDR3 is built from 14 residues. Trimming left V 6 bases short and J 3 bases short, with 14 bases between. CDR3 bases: TGTGCCAGCAGCCCACAAGGGAAGGACTATGGCTACACCTTC. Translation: CASSPQGKDYGYTF.

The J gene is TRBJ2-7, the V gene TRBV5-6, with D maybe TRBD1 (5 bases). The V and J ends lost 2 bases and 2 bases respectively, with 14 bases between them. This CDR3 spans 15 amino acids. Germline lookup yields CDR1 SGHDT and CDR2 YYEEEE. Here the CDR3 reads CASSFLARETYEQYF. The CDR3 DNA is TGTGCCAGCAGCTTCTTGGCCAGGGAAACCTACGAGCAGTACTTC.

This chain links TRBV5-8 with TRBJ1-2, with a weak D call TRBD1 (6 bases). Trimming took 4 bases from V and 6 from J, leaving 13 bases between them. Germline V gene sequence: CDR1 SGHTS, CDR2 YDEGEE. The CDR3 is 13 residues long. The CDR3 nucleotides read TGTGCCAGCAGCGCCGGGGGGCGCGATGGCTACACCTTC. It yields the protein CASSAGGRDGYTF.